These 5 T cell receptor beta chains were all obtained from the same sample, sequenced in a study of cytomegalovirus exposure and HLA in healthy donors. It was with 60 Vbeta and 13 Jbeta primers that the PCR ran. The table came from immunoSEQ multiplex PCR; TCRdb's copy has only in-frame clones and leaves some out. Here the sample spans fewer than 300,000 clones, more than 80% being singletons. What was sequenced was PBMCs. The receptors were gathered from a man aged 35 to 55 in good health and CMV-seropositive.

J is TRBJ2-5 and V is TRBV5-1; 10 bases agree with TRBD1. CDR3 length: 15 residues. From germline, CDR1 is SGHRS and CDR2 YFSETQ. Losses at the gene ends were 4 bases for V and 5 bases for J; bases not matched to a gene: 8. The CDR3 here is CASSPTTGGLETQYF. CDR3 nucleotides: TGCGCCAGCAGCCCAACGACAGGGGGCTTGGAGACCCAGTACTTC.

The chain has TRBV28 and TRBJ1-2; no clear D gene. The ends were cut back, 2 bases at V and 0 bases at J, with 13 bases in the middle. The CDR3 covers 16 residues. Germline CDR1 and CDR2: MDHEN and SYDVKM. The DNA for the CDR3 is TGTGCCAGCAGTTTACTGCCTAGGATAACTAACTATGGCTACACCTTC. Residues: CASSLLPRITNYGYTF.

The chain couples TRBV19 to TRBJ2-7; D uncertain. The CDR3 length is 13 residues. Trimming pared 3 bases from V and 0 bases from J, leaving 6 bases between. Germline V gene data show CDR1 as LNHDA and CDR2 as SQIVND (reference sequence). As DNA, the CDR3 is TGTGCCAGTAGTATTGGCCCCTCCTACGAGCAGTACTTC. Encoded protein: CASSIGPSYEQYF.

The rearrangement links TRBV27 to TRBJ1-2, with D maybe TRBD1 (6 bases). CDR3 length: 14 residues. The V gene lost 6 bases and the J gene lost 5 bases, with 16 bases spanning the gap. Germline V CDR1 and CDR2: MNHEY, SMNVEV (reference sequence). The CDR3 sequence: CASRYRAAPYGYTF. CDR3 coding DNA: TGTGCCAGCAGATACAGGGCCGCCCCATATGGCTACACCTTC.

The V and J genes are TRBV5-1 and TRBJ2-1; 8 positions agree with TRBD2. CDR3 length: 15 amino acids. J was trimmed by 6 bases and V by 2 bases; bases with no gene match: 7. The V gene's germline CDR1 is SGHRS and CDR2 YFSETQ. Here the CDR3 reads CASSLLAEGFNEQFF. CDR3 in DNA: TGCGCCAGCAGCTTACTAGCGGAAGGGTTCAATGAGCAGTTCTTC.